This TCR beta chain emerged from a study of early T cells in non-severe SARS-CoV-2 infection. This clonotype was detected many times. Germline V gene sequence: CDR1 MNHNY, CDR2 SVGAGI (reference sequence). Trimming shortened V by 8 bases and J by 0 bases, and 7 bases separated the two germline ends. The CDR3 sequence is 12 residues long. TCRdb used MiXCR to reprocess the 5' RACE reads, holding one entry per CDR3 protein. In the table there are roughly 27,000 distinct CDR3 sequences, about 9.5% of which are singletons. The sample comprised whole blood. This rearrangement joins TRBV6-6 to TRBJ1-2; no firm D call. This sequence originates from an adult who was a healthcare worker with PCR-confirmed SARS-CoV-2 infection or an uninfected control (not recorded which). The DNA for the CDR3 is TGTGCCAGCGCGCAGCCTAACTATGGCTACACCTTC. It codes for CASAQPNYGYTF.